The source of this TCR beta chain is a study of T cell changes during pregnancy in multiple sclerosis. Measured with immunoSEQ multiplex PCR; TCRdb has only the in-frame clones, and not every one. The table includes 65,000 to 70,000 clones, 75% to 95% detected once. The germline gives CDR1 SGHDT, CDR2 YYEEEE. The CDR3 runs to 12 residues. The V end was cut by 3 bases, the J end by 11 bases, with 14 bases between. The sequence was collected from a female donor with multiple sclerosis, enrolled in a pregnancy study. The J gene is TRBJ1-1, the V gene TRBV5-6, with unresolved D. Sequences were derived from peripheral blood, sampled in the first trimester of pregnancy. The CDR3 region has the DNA TGTGCCAGCAGCTACCTATCCTCGGAGGCTTTCTTT. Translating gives CASSYLSSEAFF.